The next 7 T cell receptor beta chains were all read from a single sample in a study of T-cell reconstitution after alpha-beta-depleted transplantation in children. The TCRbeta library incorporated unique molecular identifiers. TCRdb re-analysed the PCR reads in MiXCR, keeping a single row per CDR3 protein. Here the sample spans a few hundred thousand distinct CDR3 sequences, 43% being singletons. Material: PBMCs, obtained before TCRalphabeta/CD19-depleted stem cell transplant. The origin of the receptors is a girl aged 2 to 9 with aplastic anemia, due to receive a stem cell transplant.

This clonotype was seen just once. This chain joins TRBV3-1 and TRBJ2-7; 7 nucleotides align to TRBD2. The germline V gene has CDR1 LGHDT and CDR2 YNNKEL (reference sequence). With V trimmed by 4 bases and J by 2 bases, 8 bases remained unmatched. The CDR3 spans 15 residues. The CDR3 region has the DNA TGTGCCAGCAGCCCCCAGGCTAGCGGCCCCTACGAGCAGTACTTC. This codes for CASSPQASGPYEQYF.

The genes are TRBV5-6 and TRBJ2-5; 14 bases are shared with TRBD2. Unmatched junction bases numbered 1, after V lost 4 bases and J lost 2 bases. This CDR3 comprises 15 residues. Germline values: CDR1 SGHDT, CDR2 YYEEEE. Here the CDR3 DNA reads TGTGCCAGCAGCAGACTAGCGGGGGGGCAAGAGACCCAGTACTTC. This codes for CASSRLAGGQETQYF.

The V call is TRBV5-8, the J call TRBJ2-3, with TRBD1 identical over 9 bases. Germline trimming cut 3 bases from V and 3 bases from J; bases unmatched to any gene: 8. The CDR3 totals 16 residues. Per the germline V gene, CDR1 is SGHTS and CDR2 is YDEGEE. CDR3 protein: CASSSRTGELTDTQYF. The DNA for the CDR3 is TGTGCCAGCAGCTCCAGGACAGGGGAATTAACAGATACGCAGTATTTT.

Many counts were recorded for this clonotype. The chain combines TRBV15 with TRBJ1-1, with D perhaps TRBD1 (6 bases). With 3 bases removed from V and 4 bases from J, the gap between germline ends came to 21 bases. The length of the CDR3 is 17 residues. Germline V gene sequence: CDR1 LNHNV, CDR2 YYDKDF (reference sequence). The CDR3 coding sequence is TGTGCCACCAGCAGGGAAGGGGACACGGGAACAACCACTGAAGCTTTCTTT. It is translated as CATSREGDTGTTTEAFF.

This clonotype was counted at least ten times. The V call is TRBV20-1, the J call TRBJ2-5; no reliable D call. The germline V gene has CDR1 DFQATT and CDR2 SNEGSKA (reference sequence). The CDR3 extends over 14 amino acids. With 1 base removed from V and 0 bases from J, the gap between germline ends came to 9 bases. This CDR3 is CSARVDGNQETQYF. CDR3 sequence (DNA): TGCAGTGCTAGAGTGGACGGAAACCAAGAGACCCAGTACTTC.

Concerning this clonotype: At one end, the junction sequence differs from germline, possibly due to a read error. CDR3 residues: CASSYGGVGGPGTEAFF. The CDR3 coding sequence is TGTGCCAGCAGTTACGGGGGGGTAGGAGGGCCGGGCACTGAAGCCTTCTTT. This chain connects TRBV6-5 to TRBJ1-1, with a tentative D call TRBD1 (5 bases). Germline V lookup: CDR1 MNHEY, CDR2 SVGAGI. The CDR3 sequence is 17 residues long.

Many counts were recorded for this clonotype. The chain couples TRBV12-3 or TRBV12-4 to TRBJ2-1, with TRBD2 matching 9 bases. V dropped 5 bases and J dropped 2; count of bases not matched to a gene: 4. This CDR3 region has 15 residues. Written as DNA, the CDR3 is TGTGCCAGCAGTCTTTTAGCGGGAGCCTACAATGAGCAGTTCTTC. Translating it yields CASSLLAGAYNEQFF.